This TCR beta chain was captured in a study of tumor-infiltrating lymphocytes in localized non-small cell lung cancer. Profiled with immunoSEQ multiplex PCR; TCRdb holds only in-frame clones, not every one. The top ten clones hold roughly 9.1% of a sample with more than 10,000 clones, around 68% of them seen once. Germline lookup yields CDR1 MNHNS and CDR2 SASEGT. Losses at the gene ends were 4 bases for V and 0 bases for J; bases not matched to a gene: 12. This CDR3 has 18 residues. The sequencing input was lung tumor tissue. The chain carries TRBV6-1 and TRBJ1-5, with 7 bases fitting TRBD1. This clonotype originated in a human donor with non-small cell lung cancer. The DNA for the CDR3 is TGTGCCAGCAGTGGAGACAGGGAGGTTTGGGATAGCAATCAGCCCCAGCATTTT. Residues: CASSGDREVWDSNQPQHF.